Below, one T cell receptor beta chain is given with its context. This entry belongs to a study of blood T cell repertoires in COVID-19. For the study at large: Samples came from the United States, Italy and Spain, spanning acute and convalescent COVID-19. PBMCs, B-cell-depleted T cells, or T cells were the source of the cDNA or gDNA that made up the material.

CDR3 length: 13 amino acids. Germline-derived CDR1 and CDR2 are GTSNPN and SVGIG (reference sequence). V lost 3 bases and J 5 bases, leaving 13 bases between the germline ends. Per the study methods: Amplification from reference gene primers served as the basis for estimated nucleated cell counts. Profiling relied on immunoSEQ multiplex PCR, and the TCRdb table lists in-frame clones only, not all of them. The DNA was the basis for D and trimming; V, J and clone size are from that table. Of 45,000 to 50,000 clones in the sample, about four fifths were seen once. The chain is built from TRBV30 and TRBJ2-5; the D gene is possibly TRBD2 (7 bases). Input material: peripheral blood. This receptor was obtained from a man aged 40-50 years with acute or convalescent COVID-19. CDR3 nucleotide sequence: TGTGCCTGGAGGGTAGGGAGGGGGGAGACCCAGTACTTC. This translates into CAWRVGRGETQYF.